These 25 T cell receptor beta chains came from one sample sequenced in a study of blood T cell repertoires in COVID-19. The data were produced by immunoSEQ multiplex PCR, yet TCRdb's version contains in-frame clones alone and is incomplete. The sample includes a few hundred thousand clones, more than 65% of them seen just once. The specimen was peripheral blood. The receptor source for this set is a woman between 18 and 29 years old with acute or convalescent COVID-19.

The genes are TRBV14 and TRBJ1-1, with D unclear. V lost 0 bases, J lost 2 bases, and 16 bases lay in between. In germline, CDR1 is SGHDN, CDR2 FVKESK. This CDR3 spans 17 amino acids. CDR3 protein: CASSQESLAAANTEAFF. The CDR3 nucleotides read TGTGCCAGCAGCCAAGAGAGCCTGGCCGCGGCAAACACTGAAGCTTTCTTT.

This chain uses TRBV10-3 with TRBJ2-5; a possible D gene is TRBD1 (6 bases). The CDR3 totals 14 residues. Germline-derived CDR1 and CDR2 are ENHRY and SYGVKD. V was trimmed by 0 bases and J by 2 bases, leaving 7 bases between them. CDR3 loop: CAISESGGQETQYF. The CDR3 coding sequence is TGTGCCATCAGTGAGTCAGGGGGACAAGAGACCCAGTACTTC.

The J gene is TRBJ2-1, the V gene TRBV11-2; D is undetermined. V was trimmed by 1 base and J by 3 bases, leaving 16 bases between them. The CDR3 sequence is 17 residues long. Germline V gene data show CDR1 as SGHAT and CDR2 as FQNNGV. CDR3 coding DNA: TGTGCCAGCAGCTTAGCCCCCAGTTGGTATCTCTACAATGAGCAGTTCTTC. Its translation: CASSLAPSWYLYNEQFF.

The CDR3 region is CSVEHTGEGYGYTF. As DNA, the CDR3 is TGCAGCGTTGAACACACAGGGGAAGGCTATGGCTACACCTTC. V is TRBV29-1 and J is TRBJ1-2; 7 bases align to TRBD1. The V and J ends lost 2 bases and 4 bases, in that order; junction bases with no gene match: 7. The CDR3 runs to 14 residues. Germline loops: CDR1 SQVTM, CDR2 ANQGSEA. Based on the CDR3 plus reference TRBV29-1 and TRBJ1-2, the full variable domain is SAVISQKPSRDICQRGTSLTIQCQVDSQVTMMFWYRQQPGQSLTLIATANQGSEATYESGFVIDKFPISRPNLTFSTLTVSNMSPEDSSIYLCSVEHTGEGYGYTFGSGTRLTVV.

This clone was observed a handful of times. The rearrangement uses TRBV28 and TRBJ1-2, with D unclear. The CDR3 length is 15 residues. Germline CDR1 MDHEN, CDR2 SYDVKM. V dropped 5 bases and J dropped 6 bases, with 19 bases sitting between them. This CDR3 reads CASSPERVRIHGYTF. CDR3 DNA: TGTGCCAGCAGTCCCGAACGGGTTCGTATTCATGGCTACACCTTC.

V usage is TRBV19 and J usage is TRBJ2-3; 9 nucleotides match TRBD2. Germline V CDR1 and CDR2: LNHDA, SQIVND (reference sequence). The CDR3 runs 16 residues. Losses at the gene ends were 5 bases for V and 4 bases for J; bases not matched to a gene: 10. The CDR3: CASSPRAGGQSDTQYF. The CDR3 coding sequence is TGTGCCAGTAGTCCCAGGGCGGGAGGGCAATCAGATACGCAGTATTTT. Looking up the rest from reference TRBV19 and TRBJ2-3 gives the full variable domain: DGGITQSPKYLFRKEGQNVTLSCEQNLNHDAMYWYRQDPGQGLRLIYYSQIVNDFQKGDIAEGYSVSREKKESFPLTVTSAQKNPTAFYLCASSPRAGGQSDTQYFGPGTRLTVL.

This chain links TRBV7-2 with TRBJ2-7; possibly TRBD2 for D (5 bases). The CDR3 consists of 17 residues. Trimming shortened V by 1 base and J by 2 bases, and 18 bases separated the two germline ends. Per germline, CDR1 SGHTA and CDR2 FQGNSA. The chain's CDR3 is CASSLVGRGGLTYEQYF. CDR3 bases: TGTGCCAGCAGCTTAGTCGGCAGAGGAGGACTTACCTACGAGCAGTACTTC. The full variable domain, with the rest looked up from reference TRBV7-2 and TRBJ2-7, is GAGVSQSPSNKVTEKGKDVELRCDPISGHTALYWYRQSLGQGLEFLIYFQGNSAPDKSGLPSDRFSAERTGGSVSTLTIQRTQQEDSAVYLCASSLVGRGGLTYEQYFGPGTRLTVT.

J is TRBJ2-7 and V is TRBV7-2; possible D gene TRBD2, 5 bases. Trimming shortened V by 5 bases and J by 4 bases, and 9 bases separated the two germline ends. The germline gives CDR1 SGHTA, CDR2 FQGNSA. CDR3 length: 12 amino acids. The CDR3 DNA is TGTGCCAGCAGCCTGACTACTTACGAGCAGTACTTC. The encoded protein is CASSLTTYEQYF.

V gene TRBV9 combines with J gene TRBJ2-1; D remains unclear. This CDR3 is built from 16 residues. V shed 1 base and J shed 0 bases, with 11 bases lying between them. Germline V gives CDR1 SGDLS, CDR2 YYNGEE. Here the CDR3 DNA reads TGTGCCAGCAGCGTATCCGCCGCCAGCTCCTACAATGAGCAGTTCTTC. Protein: CASSVSAASSYNEQFF.

The genes are TRBV9 and TRBJ1-1; no clear D gene. CDR3 length equals 15 residues. The V end lost 0 bases, the J end lost 2 bases, and 11 bases lay between the germline ends. Germline V gene lookup returns CDR1 SGDLS and CDR2 YYNGEE. DNA for the CDR3: TGTGCCAGCAGCGTAGCTACGGGGTACAACACTGAAGCTTTCTTT. Its protein product is CASSVATGYNTEAFF.

V is TRBV19 and J is TRBJ1-3; TRBD1 agrees at 9 bases. The CDR3 contains 15 residues. Per germline, CDR1 LNHDA and CDR2 SQIVND (reference sequence). J lost 6 bases, V lost 3 bases, and 6 bases had no gene match. The CDR3 DNA reads as TGTGCCAGTAGTATGACGGGACAGGGTACAAACACCATATATTTT. Its translation: CASSMTGQGTNTIYF.

Comments on this clone: At one boundary the junction diverges from the germline segment, which might be a read error. The chain employs TRBV7-7 and TRBJ2-1; tentative D call: TRBD1 (5 bases). Germline-derived CDR1 and CDR2 are SSHAT and FNYEAQ (reference sequence). The CDR3 runs to 16 residues. The DNA for the CDR3 is TGTGCTAGCAGCTTAGGGGTTTCTGGACACTACAATGAGCAGTTCTTC. Protein: CASSLGVSGHYNEQFF.

The chain combines TRBV25-1 with TRBJ2-5; TRBD2 matches 12 bases. Germline values: CDR1 MGHDK, CDR2 SYGVNS. V lost 2 bases to trimming and J lost 5 bases; unmatched junction nucleotides: 9. This CDR3 comprises 17 residues. The CDR3 region is CASSERPTSGSRETQYF. The CDR3 bases are TGTGCCAGCAGTGAACGACCGACTAGCGGGAGTCGGGAGACCCAGTACTTC.

This chain connects TRBV27 to TRBJ2-3, with 9 positions matching TRBD2. Germline-derived CDR1 and CDR2 are MNHEY and SMNVEV (reference sequence). The CDR3 covers 17 residues. Unmatched junction bases numbered 9, after V lost 5 bases and J lost 0 bases. The CDR3 region is CASSRSGRTQSTDTQYF. As DNA, the CDR3 is TGTGCCAGCAGTCGAAGCGGGAGGACACAAAGCACAGATACGCAGTATTTT.

The J gene is TRBJ2-7, the V gene TRBV30; perhaps TRBD1 as D (5 bases). CDR3 size: 13 residues. Trimming took off 0 bases at V and 0 bases at J, with 6 bases between the two ends. Germline V gives CDR1 GTSNPN, CDR2 SVGIG (reference sequence). The CDR3: CAWSVRGSYEQYF. The CDR3 DNA follows: TGTGCCTGGAGTGTTAGGGGCTCCTACGAGCAGTACTTC.

V usage is TRBV2 and J usage is TRBJ2-7; 9 positions agree with TRBD2. V was pared by 0 bases and J by 3 bases, with 0 bases of the junction left unmatched. The CDR3 sequence is 14 residues long. Germline loops: CDR1 SNHLY, CDR2 FYNNEI. CDR3 residues: CASSEASGSYEQYF. The CDR3 bases are TGTGCCAGCAGTGAAGCTAGCGGGAGCTACGAGCAGTACTTC.

This clone came up a few times. The chain is built from TRBV5-6 and TRBJ1-1; no reliable D call. Trimming shortened V by 2 bases and J by 5 bases, and 10 bases separated the two germline ends. The CDR3 totals 13 residues. In germline, CDR1 is SGHDT, CDR2 YYEEEE. CDR3 sequence: CASSFTDGTEAFF. CDR3 nucleotides: TGTGCCAGCAGCTTTACTGACGGGACTGAAGCTTTCTTT.

The CDR3 DNA reads as TGCGCCAGCAGCCCGGGGACTCTCCTAGAGACCCAGTACTTC. Translating gives CASSPGTLLETQYF. V is TRBV5-1 and J is TRBJ2-5, with a tentative D call TRBD2 (6 bases). The CDR3 has 14 amino acids. The germline V gene encodes CDR1 SGHRS and CDR2 YFSETQ. With 4 bases removed from V and 4 bases from J, the gap between germline ends came to 14 bases.

The rearrangement joins TRBV5-1 to TRBJ2-3, with D possibly TRBD2 on 5 matching bases. With 4 bases removed from V and 1 base from J, the gap between germline ends came to 10 bases. The V gene's germline CDR1 is SGHRS and CDR2 YFSETQ. The CDR3 extends over 14 amino acids. The CDR3 spells CASSPGLGTDTQYF. DNA of the CDR3: TGCGCCAGCAGCCCCGGACTGGGCACAGATACGCAGTATTTT.

The chain employs TRBV6-6 and TRBJ2-2, with D unclear. Trimming left V 6 bases short and J 0 bases short, with 14 bases between. CDR3 length: 16 amino acids. Germline CDR1 MNHNY, CDR2 SVGAGI (reference sequence). The CDR3: CASSPIRRTNTGELFF. The CDR3 DNA sequence: TGTGCCAGCAGCCCAATACGGCGGACGAACACCGGGGAGCTGTTTTTT.

The chain joins TRBV28 to TRBJ1-3; D is unresolved. The V and J ends lost 5 bases and 0 bases respectively, with 14 bases between them. CDR1 is MDHEN and CDR2 is SYDVKM in the germline V gene. This CDR3 is 16 amino acids long. In DNA, the CDR3 is TGTGCCAGCAGTCCGTTGCGGGGTACCTCTGGAAACACCATATATTTT. Translated, it gives CASSPLRGTSGNTIYF.

The chain recombines TRBV11-2 with TRBJ2-7, with 8 bases lining up with TRBD2. CDR1 and CDR2 (germline): SGHAT, FQNNGV. The length of the CDR3 is 17 residues. Losses at the gene ends were 2 bases for V and 3 bases for J; bases not matched to a gene: 12. Here the CDR3 DNA reads TGTGCCAGCAGCTTACGGTTGGTAGCGGGACGCCACTACGAGCAGTACTTC. Its translation: CASSLRLVAGRHYEQYF.

The genes are TRBV3-1 (or the pseudogene TRBV3-2) and TRBJ1-2; tentative D call: TRBD1 (5 bases). This CDR3 is built from 15 residues. V gave up 0 bases and J gave up 4 bases, with 12 bases separating them. Germline V gene data show CDR1 as LGHDT and CDR2 as YNNKEL (reference sequence). The CDR3 DNA reads TGTGCCAGCAGCCAAGAGGGGGGACGGGCCTATGGCTACACCTTC. Translating it yields CASSQEGGRAYGYTF.

Details on this clone: At the DNA level, this CDR3 is encoded by other sequences in the same sample as well. V and J are TRBV6-6 and TRBJ1-1; TRBD1 matches at 7 bases. The CDR3 is 13 residues long. Germline assignment: CDR1 MNHNY and CDR2 SVGAGI (reference sequence). V was clipped by 5 bases and J by 2 bases; unmatched bases: 2. CDR3 in amino acids: CASSDRANTEAFF. DNA of the CDR3: TGTGCCAGCAGTGACAGGGCTAACACTGAAGCTTTCTTT.

V gene TRBV28 combines with J gene TRBJ2-7; 12 bases are a match to TRBD2. The junction had 2 bases not matched to a gene; V was cut back by 6 bases and J by 5 bases. The germline V gene has CDR1 MDHEN and CDR2 SYDVKM. This CDR3 region has 13 residues. The CDR3 loop is CASRLAGGDEQYF. CDR3 DNA sequence: TGTGCCAGCAGACTAGCGGGAGGCGACGAGCAGTACTTC.